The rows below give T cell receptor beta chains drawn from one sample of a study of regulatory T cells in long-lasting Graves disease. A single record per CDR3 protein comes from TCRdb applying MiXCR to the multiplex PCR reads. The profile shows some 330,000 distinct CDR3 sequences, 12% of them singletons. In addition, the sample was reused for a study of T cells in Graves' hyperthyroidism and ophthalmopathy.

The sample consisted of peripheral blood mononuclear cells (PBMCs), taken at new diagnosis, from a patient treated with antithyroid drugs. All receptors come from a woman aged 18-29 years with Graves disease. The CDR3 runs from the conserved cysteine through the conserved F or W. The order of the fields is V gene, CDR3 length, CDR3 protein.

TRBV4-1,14,CASSQEVRLDEQFF
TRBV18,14,CASSPEGRNQPQHF
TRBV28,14,CASSTVRRNQPQHF
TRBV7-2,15,CASSLRRASNSPLHF
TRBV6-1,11,CASRLNQPQHF
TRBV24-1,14,CATSEIGTNYGYTF
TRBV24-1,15,CATSDLGAGANVLTF
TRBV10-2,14,CASRTTGLNTEAFF
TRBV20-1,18,CSASGGIGGPRNTGELFF
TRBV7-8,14,CASRLAAGTDTQYF
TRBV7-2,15,CASSLETNPYNEQFF
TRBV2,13,CASSGVLRGEQFF
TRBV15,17,CATSHQLAFSGANVLTF
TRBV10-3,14,CATTDRSKSYGYTF
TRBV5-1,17,CASIPPGLAESTDTQYF
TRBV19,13,CASSSGTGSEQYF
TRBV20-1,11,CSATMYYEQYF
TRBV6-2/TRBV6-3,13,CASSYSSNQPQHF
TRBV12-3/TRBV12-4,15,CASSLLPDRNTEAFF
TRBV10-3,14,CAIRDLGQLYGYTF
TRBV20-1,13,CSARTANTGELFF
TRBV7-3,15,CASSTTSSSYNEQFF
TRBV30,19,CAWTPGLVVELPISPEAFF
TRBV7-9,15,CASSLSGPSGNTIYF
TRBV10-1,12,CASRPARYEQYF
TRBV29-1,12,CSSRTVNTEAFF
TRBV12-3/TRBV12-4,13,CASRGELNTEAFF
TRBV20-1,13,CSARPTQGYEQYF
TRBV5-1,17,CASSPLLGVNSYNEQFF
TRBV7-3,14,CASSSTGTAGGYTF
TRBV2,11,CASRGGNTQYF
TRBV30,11,CAWGVIGEQYF
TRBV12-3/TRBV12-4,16,CASTLGFRDRRIGYTF
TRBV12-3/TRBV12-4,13,CASATGHYNEQFF
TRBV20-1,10,CSARDYGYTF
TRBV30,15,CAWSKGLAGSYEQYF
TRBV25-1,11,CASSGIYEQYF
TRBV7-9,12,CASSLVQGTAFF
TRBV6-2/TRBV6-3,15,CARRLADANTGELFF